Detailed here is one TCR beta chain. Germline CDR1 and CDR2: SEHNR and FQNEAQ (reference sequence). The germline V and J ends were trimmed by 7 bases and 5 bases, with 18 bases remaining between them. The CDR3 covers 15 residues. These data come from a study of shared clonotypes between healthy human individuals. Some clones are missing from TCRdb's copy, which holds only in-frame ones; the method was immunoSEQ multiplex PCR. The table has around 1,900,000 clones, about 93% seen once. Naive CD8 cells lacked CD45RO and underwent positive selection for CCR7, leaving out terminally differentiated effector memory CD45RA+ cells.

The TCR comes from a man aged 18 to 35 in good health. Some clones in this sample may be carry-over from other donors' samples. The V gene is TRBV7-9, the J gene TRBJ2-1; weak D call: TRBD2 (5 bases). The specimen sequenced was naive CD8+ T cells from PBMCs. The CDR3 is CASTMGIGKDNEQFF. CDR3 bases: TGTGCCAGCACCATGGGGATCGGGAAGGACAATGAGCAGTTCTTC.